These 4 T cell receptor beta chains came from one sample sequenced in a study of response to subunit inactivated influenza vaccine (dated by TCRdb to 2017 to 2018). The library came from RT-PCR. TCRdb names Illumina HiSeq 2500 as the instrument used. TCRdb reran the public reads through fastp at Q25 and MiXCR, keeping productive beta chains. Rows are unified per CDR3 protein, each entry keeping the most common DNA and genes. Here the sample has about 570,000 distinct CDR3 sequences; roughly 12% occur a single time. Around 10% of the sample is in the top ten clones. The sample was also reused in another study, on T cells expressing NK-cell markers. Drawing on the second study: The TCR beta cDNA libraries were made using 5'RACE template switching, a step that added both a universal primer site and unique molecular identifiers.

The specimen was PBMCs from blood, collected on the day of vaccination. These TCRs come from a man aged 45-65 years who received an inactivated influenza vaccine. Donor details come from another sample of the same person, matched by shared clones.

V gene TRBV5-1 combines with J gene TRBJ2-2; D unresolved. The V gene lost 6 bases and the J gene lost 0 bases, with 18 bases spanning the gap. Germline CDR1 SGHRS, CDR2 YFSETQ. CDR3 length equals 17 residues. The DNA of the CDR3 is TGCGCCAGCACCCTCCTTTTCGTGGGGACGAACACCGGGGAGCTGTTTTTT. This translates into CASTLLFVGTNTGELFF. Based on the CDR3 plus reference TRBV5-1 and TRBJ2-2, the full variable domain is KAGVTQTPRYLIKTRGQQVTLSCSPISGHRSVSWYQQTPGQGLQFLFEYFSETQRNKGNFPGRFSGRQFSNSRSEMNVSTLELGDSALYLCASTLLFVGTNTGELFFGEGSRLTVL.

This clonotype was seen a few times. Sequence at one end of the junction differs from germline and may be a read error. The chain uses TRBV11-2 and TRBJ2-7, with D possibly called TRBD1 or TRBD2 (5 bases each). Germline V gives CDR1 SGHAT, CDR2 FQNNGV. The CDR3 has 14 amino acids. The CDR3, as DNA: TGTGCCAGCAGTTTAGGGGCGGGCACCTACGAGCAGTACTTC. Protein product: CASSLGAGTYEQYF.

This clonotype has only a few counts. The chain couples TRBV7-9 to TRBJ1-2; D gene uncertain. V lost 5 bases to trimming and J lost 3 bases, with 10 bases between them. Germline assignment: CDR1 SEHNR and CDR2 FQNEAQ (reference sequence). This CDR3 has 13 amino acids. The DNA of the CDR3 is TGTGCCAGCAGCGATCGACTCGACTATGGCTACACCTTC. As protein: CASSDRLDYGYTF. Using reference TRBV7-9 and TRBJ1-2 for the parts outside the CDR3, the full variable domain is DTGVSQNPRHKITKRGQNVTFRCDPISEHNRLYWYRQTLGQGPEFLTYFQNEAQLEKSRLLSDRFSAERPKGSFSTLEIQRTEQGDSAMYLCASSDRLDYGYTFGSGTRLTVV.

The V gene is TRBV28, the J gene TRBJ1-5, with a possible D match to TRBD1 (6 bases). The CDR3 has 15 amino acids. CDR1 MDHEN and CDR2 SYDVKM come from the germline V gene. The V gene lost 6 bases and the J gene lost 2 bases, with 14 bases spanning the gap. The CDR3 spells CASRSRGNGNQPQHF. For the CDR3, the DNA is TGTGCCAGCAGAAGCAGGGGTAATGGCAATCAGCCCCAGCATTTT.